This TCR beta chain was captured in a study of blood T cell repertoires in COVID-19. Study-wide background: Material from acute and convalescent COVID-19 was sourced from the United States, Italy and Spain.

Authors' processing steps: It was from reference gene primer amplification that nucleated cell counts were estimated. The assay was immunoSEQ multiplex PCR, and TCRdb's table has in-frame clones only and misses some. V and J calls plus clone size are reproduced from that table; the DNA served to infer D and trimming. The repertoire consists of tens of thousands of clones, with roughly nine tenths occurring once and the leading ten covering approximately 1.3%. Trimming stripped 2 bases from V and 0 bases from J, with 10 bases between. The CDR3 consists of 16 residues. Per germline, CDR1 LGHDT and CDR2 YNNKEL (reference sequence). This clone was counted once.

The sample consisted of peripheral blood. The chain joins TRBV3-1 (or the pseudogene TRBV3-2) to TRBJ1-4; D is unresolved. The receptor was isolated from a man aged 55 to 70 with acute or convalescent COVID-19. CDR3 amino acids: CASSQPLTSTNEKLFF. CDR3 coding DNA: TGTGCCAGCAGCCAACCCCTCACTTCAACTAATGAAAAACTGTTTTTT.